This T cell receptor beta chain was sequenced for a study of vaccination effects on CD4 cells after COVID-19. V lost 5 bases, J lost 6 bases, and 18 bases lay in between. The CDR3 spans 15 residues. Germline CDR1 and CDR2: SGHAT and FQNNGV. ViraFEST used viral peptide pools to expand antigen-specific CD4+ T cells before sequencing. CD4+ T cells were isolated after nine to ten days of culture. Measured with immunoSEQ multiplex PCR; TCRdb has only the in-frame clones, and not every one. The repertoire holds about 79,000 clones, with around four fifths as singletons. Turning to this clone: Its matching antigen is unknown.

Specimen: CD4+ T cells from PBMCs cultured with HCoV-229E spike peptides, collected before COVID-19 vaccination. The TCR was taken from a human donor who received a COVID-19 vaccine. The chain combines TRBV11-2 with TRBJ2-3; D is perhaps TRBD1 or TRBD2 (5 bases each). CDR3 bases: TGTGCCAGCAGCCCACTGGGACCTGCTTTCGATACGCAGTATTTT. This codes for CASSPLGPAFDTQYF.